These 32 T cell receptor beta chains came from one sample sequenced in a study of T cell clusters in autoimmune cytopenias. TRB rearrangements were amplified by touch-down multiplex PCR with mixed TRB-A/B primers. TCRdb reprocessed the multiplex PCR reads, keeping one entry per CDR3 protein, no DNA. The sample shows 3,000 to 3,500 distinct CDR3 sequences, and roughly 35% sits with its ten largest clones. Each sample's input was around 270 ng genomic DNA, 38,000 or so genome equivalents. Sequencing was performed on peripheral blood. The receptor source for this set is a human donor with an autoimmune cytopenia, with autoimmune hepatitis or in good health (not recorded which).

The chain couples TRBV10-3 to TRBJ1-5. From germline, CDR1 is ENHRY and CDR2 SYGVKD. There are 14 residues in the CDR3. The CDR3 region is CAISPDYSNQPQHF.

The chain joins TRBV12-5 to TRBJ2-7; without DNA, the TCRdb call of TRBD1 cannot be checked. The CDR3 extends over 13 amino acids. Germline V gives CDR1 LGHNT, CDR2 FRNRAP. The CDR3 sequence: CASALDRAYEQYF.

The chain recombines TRBV12-3 or TRBV12-4 with TRBJ1-2. The CDR3 extends over 13 amino acids. CDR3 sequence reads: CASSSWDNYGYTF.

The chain recombines TRBV20-1 with TRBJ2-7; the D gene TCRdb calls, TRBD1, cannot be checked with no DNA. The CDR3 length is 15 residues. Germline values: CDR1 DFQATT, CDR2 SNEGSKA (reference sequence). The CDR3 loop reads CSARDSGTGSYEQYF.

The J gene is TRBJ2-1, the V gene TRBV10-1; absent DNA, TCRdb's TRBD1 call cannot be checked. This CDR3 has 18 residues. From germline, CDR1 is WNHNN and CDR2 SYGVQD (reference sequence). The CDR3 spells CASSESGKGSLSYNEQFF.

J is TRBJ2-7 and V is TRBV5-6; TCRdb selects TRBD1, and the lack of DNA leaves this call unchecked. There are 19 residues in the CDR3. CDR1 and CDR2 from the germline V gene are SGHDT and YYEEEE. The CDR3 here is CASSLAVSRTIVRTYEQYF.

The chain links TRBV5-4 to TRBJ1-5; without DNA, the TCRdb call of TRBD1 cannot be checked. The CDR3 is 13 residues long. Germline values: CDR1 SGHNT, CDR2 YYREEE (reference sequence). CDR3 amino acids: CASRWGANQPQHF. The whole variable domain, remainder taken from reference TRBV5-4 and TRBJ1-5, is ETGVTQSPTHLIKTRGQQVTLRCSSQSGHNTVSWYQQALGQGPQFIFQYYREEENGRGNFPPRFSGLQFPNYSSELNVNALELDDSALYLCASRWGANQPQHFGDGTRLSIL.

The gene calls are TRBV4-1 and TRBJ1-1; the TCRdb call, TRBD1, lacks DNA for checking. The CDR3 extends over 16 amino acids. CDR1 is MGHRA, CDR2 YSYEKL, per germline. CDR3 residues: CASSQALDPYYTEAFF.

The chain recombines TRBV12-3 or TRBV12-4 with TRBJ2-7; the D gene TCRdb calls, TRBD2, cannot be checked with no DNA. The CDR3 runs to 14 residues. The CDR3: CASSLLRGLGEQYF.

Its frequency marks this clonotype as medium-sized. The CDR3 here is CASSPTGAYGYTF. V is TRBV5-4 and J is TRBJ1-2; lacking DNA, the TRBD1 call made by TCRdb goes unchecked. This CDR3 has 13 residues. In germline, CDR1 is SGHNT, CDR2 YYREEE (reference sequence). Combining the CDR3 with reference TRBV5-4 and TRBJ1-2 gives the whole variable domain ETGVTQSPTHLIKTRGQQVTLRCSSQSGHNTVSWYQQALGQGPQFIFQYYREEENGRGNFPPRFSGLQFPNYSSELNVNALELDDSALYLCASSPTGAYGYTFGSGTRLTVV.

The chain recombines TRBV7-9 with TRBJ2-1. The CDR3 runs 13 residues. Germline CDR1 SEHNR, CDR2 FQNEAQ (reference sequence). This chain's CDR3 is CASSYDGLIGQFF.

V gene TRBV10-2 combines with J gene TRBJ2-2. This CDR3 region has 13 residues. Germline V gene sequence: CDR1 WSHSY, CDR2 SAAADI. CDR3: CASSEMLTGELFF.

V and J are TRBV27 and TRBJ2-1; TCRdb picks TRBD2, but there is no DNA to check that call. The CDR3 contains 17 residues. Germline values: CDR1 MNHEY, CDR2 SMNVEV (reference sequence). This chain's CDR3 is CASSFSIGTSGSNEQFF.

This clonotype is labeled medium-sized based on frequency. This chain links TRBV29-1 with TRBJ2-2; with no DNA, the TCRdb D assignment of TRBD2 cannot be verified. Germline V gene data show CDR1 as SQVTM and CDR2 as ANQGSEA. This CDR3 region has 17 residues. CDR3: CSAQWVAGGPGTGELFF.

The V and J genes are TRBV10-2 and TRBJ2-1; TCRdb proposes TRBD2, but this gene call is untestable without DNA. This CDR3 is 16 amino acids long. Per germline, CDR1 WSHSY and CDR2 SAAADI. The chain's CDR3 is CASRVAGALSYNEQFF.

The chain combines TRBV5-4 with TRBJ1-1; TCRdb names TRBD1, which stays unverified in the absence of DNA. CDR1 and CDR2 (germline): SGHNT, YYREEE (reference sequence). CDR3 length: 12 residues. The CDR3 here is CASSRDRETAFF.

Measured by frequency, this clonotype is medium-sized. J is TRBJ2-2 and V is TRBV7-9. CDR3 length equals 12 residues. The germline V gene encodes CDR1 SEHNR and CDR2 FQNEAQ (reference sequence). The CDR3: CASSIDTGELFF. Using reference TRBV7-9 and TRBJ2-2 for the parts outside the CDR3, the full variable domain is DTGVSQNPRHKITKRGQNVTFRCDPISEHNRLYWYRQTLGQGPEFLTYFQNEAQLEKSRLLSDRFSAERPKGSFSTLEIQRTEQGDSAMYLCASSIDTGELFFGEGSRLTVL.

The rearrangement joins TRBV6-5 to TRBJ2-7. Germline V lookup: CDR1 MNHEY, CDR2 SVGAGI. This CDR3 is built from 11 residues. CDR3: CASSAQSEQYF.

This rearrangement joins TRBV20-1 to TRBJ2-2; TCRdb picks TRBD2, but there is no DNA to check that call. Germline V gene lookup returns CDR1 DFQATT and CDR2 SNEGSKA (reference sequence). There are 16 residues in the CDR3. The CDR3 here is CSARRLAGASGGELFF.

This chain joins TRBV20-1 and TRBJ1-1. The CDR3 contains 13 residues. Per germline, CDR1 DFQATT and CDR2 SNEGSKA (reference sequence). The CDR3 spells CSATRGATTEAFF.

The CDR3 reads CSVRGRLVEAQYF. This chain uses TRBV20-1 with TRBJ2-5; without DNA, the TCRdb call of TRBD2 cannot be checked. Germline V gene data show CDR1 as DFQATT and CDR2 as SNEGSKA (reference sequence). This CDR3 comprises 13 residues.

The chain is built from TRBV19 and TRBJ2-3. Germline V CDR1 and CDR2: LNHDA, SQIVND (reference sequence). This CDR3 is built from 12 residues. The CDR3 loop is CASSGSSDTQYF.

The chain links TRBV12-3 or TRBV12-4 to TRBJ2-5; the TRBD1 assignment by TCRdb is unverifiable without DNA. This CDR3 has 13 residues. The CDR3 sequence: CASKGTGQETQYF.

By frequency, this clonotype is medium-sized (0.01 to 0.1%). The chain has TRBV19 and TRBJ2-7; TCRdb outputs TRBD2, but without DNA this stays unchecked. The CDR3 totals 13 residues. From germline, CDR1 is LNHDA and CDR2 SQIVND (reference sequence). CDR3 region: CASSILGLKEQYF.

By frequency, this clonotype registers medium-sized. V is TRBV30 and J is TRBJ1-1. CDR1 and CDR2 (germline): GTSNPN, SVGIG (reference sequence). This CDR3 has 13 amino acids. The CDR3 spells CAWSANTDTEAFF.

This clonotype ranks as medium-sized (0.01 to 0.1%) in terms of frequency. The chain employs TRBV6-1 and TRBJ1-2; TCRdb selects TRBD1, and the lack of DNA leaves this call unchecked. The CDR3 is 13 amino acids. Germline CDR1 is MNHNS and CDR2 is SASEGT. Here the CDR3 reads CASTRTARYGYTF.

The rearrangement joins TRBV7-2 to TRBJ2-3; TCRdb proposes TRBD1, but this gene call is untestable without DNA. The CDR3 is 14 residues long. The germline gives CDR1 SGHTA, CDR2 FQGNSA. CDR3 region: CASSDGGAADTQYF.

The chain uses TRBV6-1 and TRBJ1-1; the TCRdb D gene call, TRBD1, has no DNA to confirm it. The CDR3 runs to 14 residues. The germline CDR1 and CDR2 sequences are MNHNS and SASEGT. Here the CDR3 reads CASSGPGGWREAFF.

This clonotype is medium-sized by frequency. The chain employs TRBV7-9 and TRBJ1-6. CDR3 length equals 15 residues. Germline V gene sequence: CDR1 SEHNR, CDR2 FQNEAQ (reference sequence). The CDR3: CASSLDTRGISPLHF.

Its frequency marks this clonotype as large. The chain combines TRBV13 with TRBJ2-3; TCRdb indicates TRBD2, and absent DNA this call remains unverified. CDR1 is PRHDT and CDR2 is FYEKMQ in the germline V gene (reference sequence). The CDR3 totals 17 residues. The CDR3: CASSLAQTSWGTDTQYF.

V gene TRBV5-1 combines with J gene TRBJ2-7. The CDR3 spans 15 residues. CDR1 SGHRS and CDR2 YFSETQ come from the germline V gene. CDR3 loop: CASRLGLAGAYEQYF.

Considering frequency, this clonotype is medium-sized (0.01 to 0.1%). This chain uses TRBV19 with TRBJ2-1; TCRdb's D gene call, TRBD1, goes unchecked for lack of DNA. Germline CDR1 and CDR2: LNHDA and SQIVND (reference sequence). The CDR3 sequence is 15 residues long. Here the CDR3 reads CASRNRGEGNNEQFF. The complete variable domain, with remaining parts taken from reference TRBV19 and TRBJ2-1, reads DGGITQSPKYLFRKEGQNVTLSCEQNLNHDAMYWYRQDPGQGLRLIYYSQIVNDFQKGDIAEGYSVSREKKESFPLTVTSAQKNPTAFYLCASRNRGEGNNEQFFGPGTRLTVL.